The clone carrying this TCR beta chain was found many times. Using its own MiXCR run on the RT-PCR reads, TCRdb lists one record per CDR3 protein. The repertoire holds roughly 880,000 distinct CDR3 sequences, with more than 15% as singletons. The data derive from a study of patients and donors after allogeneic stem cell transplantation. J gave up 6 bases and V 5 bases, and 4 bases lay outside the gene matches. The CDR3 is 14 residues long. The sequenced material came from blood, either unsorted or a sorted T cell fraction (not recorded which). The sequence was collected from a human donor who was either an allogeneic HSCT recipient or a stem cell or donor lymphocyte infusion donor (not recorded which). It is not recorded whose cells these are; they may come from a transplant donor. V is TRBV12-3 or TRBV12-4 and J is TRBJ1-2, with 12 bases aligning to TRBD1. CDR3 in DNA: TGTGCCAGCAGTCCGGGACAGGGGGCGGATGGCTACACCTTC. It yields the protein CASSPGQGADGYTF.